This T cell receptor (beta chain) was captured in a study of CD4 and CD8 cells across lung adenocarcinoma regions. Trimming removed 5 bases from V and 5 bases from J; junction bases left unmatched: 11. CDR3 length: 15 amino acids. Looked up from germline, CDR1 is ENHRY and CDR2 is SYGVKD. One entry per CDR3 protein results from TCRdb running MiXCR on the PCR reads. Of more than 11,000 distinct CDR3 sequences in the sample, roughly 48% are singletons; the top ten hold roughly 17%. Donors had localized lung adenocarcinoma, a non-small cell lung cancer. This clonotype was sampled from a male donor with lung adenocarcinoma. The CD4 and CD8 labels of this study may be unreliable. Sequencing was carried out using CD4+ T cells from the center of a lung tumor. The gene calls are TRBV10-3 and TRBJ2-5; 7 bases agree with TRBD1. The DNA of the CDR3 is TGTGCCATCAGTCACGAGTCAGACAGGGACGAGACCCAGTACTTC. Translated, it gives CAISHESDRDETQYF.